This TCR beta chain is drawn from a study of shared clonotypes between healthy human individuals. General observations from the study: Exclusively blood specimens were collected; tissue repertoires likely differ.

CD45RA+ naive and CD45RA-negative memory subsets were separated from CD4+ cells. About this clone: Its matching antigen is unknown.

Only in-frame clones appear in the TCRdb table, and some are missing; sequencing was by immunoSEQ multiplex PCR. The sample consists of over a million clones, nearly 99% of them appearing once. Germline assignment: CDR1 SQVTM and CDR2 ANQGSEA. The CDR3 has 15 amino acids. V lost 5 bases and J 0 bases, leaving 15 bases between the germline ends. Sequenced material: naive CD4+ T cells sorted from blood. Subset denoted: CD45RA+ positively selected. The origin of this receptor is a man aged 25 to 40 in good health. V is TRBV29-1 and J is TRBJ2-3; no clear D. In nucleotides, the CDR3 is TGCAGCGTTATGGGTCAGTCGACTAGCACAGATACGCAGTATTTT. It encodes CSVMGQSTSTDTQYF.